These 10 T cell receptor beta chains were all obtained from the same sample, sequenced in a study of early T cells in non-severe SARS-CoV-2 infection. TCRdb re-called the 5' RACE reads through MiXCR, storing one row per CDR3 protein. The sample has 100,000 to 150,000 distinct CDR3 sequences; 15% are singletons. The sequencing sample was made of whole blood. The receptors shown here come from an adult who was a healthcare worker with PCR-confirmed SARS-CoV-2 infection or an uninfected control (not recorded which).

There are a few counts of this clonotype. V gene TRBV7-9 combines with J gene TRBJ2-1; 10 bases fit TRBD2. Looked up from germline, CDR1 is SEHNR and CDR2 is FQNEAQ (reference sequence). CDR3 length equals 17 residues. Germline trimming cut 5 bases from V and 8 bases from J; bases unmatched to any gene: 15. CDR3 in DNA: TGTGCCAGCAGCCCGACCCATGTAGCGGGGGGAGGAGATGAGCAGTTCTTC. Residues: CASSPTHVAGGGDEQFF.

CDR3 DNA sequence: TGTGCCAGCAGTTACTCGAGTCTTTTCGGGGGGAACTCCTACGAGCAGTACTTC. This codes for CASSYSSLFGGNSYEQYF. The chain employs TRBV6-2 or TRBV6-3 and TRBJ2-7; TRBD2 aligns across 7 bases. Germline V gene sequence: CDR1 MNHEY, CDR2 SVGEGT. CDR3 size: 18 residues. Trimming cost V 0 bases and J 0 bases; bases outside gene matches: 11.

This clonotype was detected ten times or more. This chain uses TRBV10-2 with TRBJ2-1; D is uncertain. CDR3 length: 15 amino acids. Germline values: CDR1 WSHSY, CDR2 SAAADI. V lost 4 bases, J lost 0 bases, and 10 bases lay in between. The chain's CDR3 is CASSAPRSSYNEQFF. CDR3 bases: TGCGCCAGCAGTGCCCCCCGCAGCTCCTACAATGAGCAGTTCTTC.

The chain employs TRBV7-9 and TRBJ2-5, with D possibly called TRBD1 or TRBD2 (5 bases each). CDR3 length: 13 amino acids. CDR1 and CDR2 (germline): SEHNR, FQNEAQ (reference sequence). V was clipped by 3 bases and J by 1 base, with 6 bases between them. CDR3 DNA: TGTGCCAGCAGCTTCGGGGCCCAAGAGACCCAGTACTTC. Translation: CASSFGAQETQYF. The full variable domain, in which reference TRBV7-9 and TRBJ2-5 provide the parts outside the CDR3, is DTGVSQNPRHKITKRGQNVTFRCDPISEHNRLYWYRQTLGQGPEFLTYFQNEAQLEKSRLLSDRFSAERPKGSFSTLEIQRTEQGDSAMYLCASSFGAQETQYFGPGTRLLVL.

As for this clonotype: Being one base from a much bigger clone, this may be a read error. CDR3 nucleotides: TGTGCCAGCAGTGAAGCACCCGGGAGCAATCAGCCCCAGGATTTT. This codes for CASSEAPGSNQPQDF. The chain uses TRBV6-1 and TRBJ1-5; D remains ambiguous. Germline-derived CDR1 and CDR2 are MNHNS and SASEGT. The CDR3 totals 15 residues.

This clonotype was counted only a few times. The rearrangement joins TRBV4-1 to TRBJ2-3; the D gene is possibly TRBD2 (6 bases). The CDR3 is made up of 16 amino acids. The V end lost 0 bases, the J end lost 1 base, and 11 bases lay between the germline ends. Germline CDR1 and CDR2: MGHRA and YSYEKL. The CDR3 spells CASSQDSGVGTDTQYF. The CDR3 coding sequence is TGCGCCAGCAGCCAAGATTCGGGGGTCGGCACAGATACGCAGTATTTT.

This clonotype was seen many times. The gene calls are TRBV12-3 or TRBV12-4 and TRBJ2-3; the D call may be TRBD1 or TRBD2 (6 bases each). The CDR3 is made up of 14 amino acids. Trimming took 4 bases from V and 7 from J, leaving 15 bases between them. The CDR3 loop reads CASSSFRGPNTQYF. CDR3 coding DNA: TGTGCCAGCAGTTCCTTCCGGGGGCCGAATACGCAGTATTTT.

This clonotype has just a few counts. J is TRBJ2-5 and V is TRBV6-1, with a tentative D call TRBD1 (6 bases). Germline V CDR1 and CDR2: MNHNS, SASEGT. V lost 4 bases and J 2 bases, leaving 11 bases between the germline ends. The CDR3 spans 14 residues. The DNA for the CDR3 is TGTGCCAGCAGTGTATGGGGGCCACAAGAGACCCAGTACTTC. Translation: CASSVWGPQETQYF.

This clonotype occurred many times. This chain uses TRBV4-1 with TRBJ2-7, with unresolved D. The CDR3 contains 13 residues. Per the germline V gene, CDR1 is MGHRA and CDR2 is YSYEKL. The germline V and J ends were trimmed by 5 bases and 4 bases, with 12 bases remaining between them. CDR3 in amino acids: CASSSPRGYEQYF. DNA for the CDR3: TGCGCCAGCAGCTCACCCCGTGGGTACGAGCAGTACTTC.

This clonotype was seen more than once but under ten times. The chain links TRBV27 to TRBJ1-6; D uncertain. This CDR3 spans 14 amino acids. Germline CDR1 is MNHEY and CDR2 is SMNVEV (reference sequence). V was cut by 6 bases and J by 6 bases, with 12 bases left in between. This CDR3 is CASSGPAANSPLHF. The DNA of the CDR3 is TGTGCCAGCAGCGGACCCGCTGCTAATTCACCCCTCCACTTT.